These 14 T cell receptor beta chains came from one sample sequenced in a study of blood T cell repertoires in COVID-19. Some clones are missing from TCRdb's copy, which holds only in-frame ones; the method was immunoSEQ multiplex PCR. This table has approximately 310,000 clones, roughly 85% appearing once. The specimen was PBMCs or T cells enriched from blood (not recorded which). The source is a man aged 25-40 years who had recovered from COVID-19.

In the case of this clone: It may be a read error: a sequence one base away is much more abundant. V usage is TRBV5-4 and J usage is TRBJ1-2, with D perhaps TRBD1 (6 bases). V was cut by 3 bases and J by 0 bases, with 6 bases left in between. CDR3 length: 13 amino acids. Germline CDR1 reads SGHNT; CDR2 reads YYREEE (reference sequence). The CDR3 reads CASSWTANYGYTF. In nucleotides, the CDR3 is TGTGCCAGCAGCTGGACAGCTAACTATGGCTACACCTTC.

V and J are TRBV5-6 and TRBJ1-1; a weak D match, TRBD1 (6 bases). Germline V gene data show CDR1 as SGHDT and CDR2 as YYEEEE. V was pared by 9 bases and J by 4 bases, with 16 bases between. The CDR3 covers 13 residues. The CDR3 DNA reads TGTGCCACCTCCCAGGGGACGATCACTGAAGCTTTCTTT. Protein product: CATSQGTITEAFF.

This clone appeared once. The same CDR3 arises from other DNA sequences in this sample as well. V usage is TRBV3-1 (or the pseudogene TRBV3-2) and J usage is TRBJ1-5; the D gene is possibly TRBD1 (6 bases). Germline CDR1 is LGHDT and CDR2 is YNNKEL (reference sequence). The V end was cut by 1 base, the J end by 2 bases, with 12 bases between. CDR3 length equals 16 residues. The CDR3 nucleotides read TGTGCCAGCAGCCAAGGCACAGGGTTAGGCAATCAGCCCCAGCATTTT. Amino acid sequence: CASSQGTGLGNQPQHF.

The J gene is TRBJ1-1, the V gene TRBV11-2; no clear D. The germline gives CDR1 SGHAT, CDR2 FQNNGV. V was clipped by 4 bases and J by 1 base, with 13 bases between them. The CDR3 is made up of 15 amino acids. CDR3 nucleotides: TGTGCCAGCAGCTACCCCAGTCGTGGGAACACTGAAGCTTTCTTT. It encodes CASSYPSRGNTEAFF.

V and J are TRBV18 and TRBJ2-5; weak D call: TRBD1 (5 bases). V was cut by 4 bases and J by 2 bases, with 8 bases left in between. Germline-derived CDR1 and CDR2 are KGHSH and LQKENI. The CDR3 runs 13 residues. CDR3 nucleotides: TGTGCCAGCTCACGAGACAGACAAGAGACCCAGTACTTC. This codes for CASSRDRQETQYF.

The chain links TRBV5-1 to TRBJ1-6; no definite D call. The CDR3 has 15 residues. Deletions cut 0 bases from V and 9 bases from J, with 13 bases between. The germline V gene has CDR1 SGHRS and CDR2 YFSETQ. CDR3 loop: CASSLDAGSGSPLHF. The CDR3 DNA is TGCGCCAGCAGCTTGGACGCGGGCAGCGGTTCACCCCTCCACTTT.

The J gene is TRBJ1-1, the V gene TRBV5-1; 7 bases map to TRBD1. The CDR3 length is 16 residues. Germline V gene sequence: CDR1 SGHRS, CDR2 YFSETQ. With V trimmed by 0 bases and J by 3 bases, 8 bases remained unmatched. CDR3: CASSLGRTGVHTEAFF. CDR3 DNA sequence: TGCGCCAGCAGCTTGGGGCGGACAGGAGTCCACACTGAAGCTTTCTTT. The variable domain in full, completed from reference TRBV5-1 and TRBJ1-1, reads KAGVTQTPRYLIKTRGQQVTLSCSPISGHRSVSWYQQTPGQGLQFLFEYFSETQRNKGNFPGRFSGRQFSNSRSEMNVSTLELGDSALYLCASSLGRTGVHTEAFFGQGTRLTVV.

This chain joins TRBV7-2 and TRBJ1-2, with D tentatively TRBD1 (6 bases). This CDR3 region has 14 residues. The V gene lost 1 base and the J gene lost 3 bases, with 9 bases spanning the gap. From germline, CDR1 is SGHTA and CDR2 FQGNSA. The CDR3 DNA reads TGTGCCAGCAGCTTAGGACAGGTTGACTATGGCTACACCTTC. Its protein is CASSLGQVDYGYTF.

This rearrangement joins TRBV6-5 to TRBJ2-7, with 12 bases lining up with TRBD1. The CDR3 covers 14 residues. Looked up from germline, CDR1 is MNHEY and CDR2 is SVGAGI. For the CDR3, the DNA is TGTGCGGCGGCCATGGGACAGGGGGCATACGAGCAGTACTTC. Translation gives CAAAMGQGAYEQYF.

J is TRBJ1-5 and V is TRBV6-2 or TRBV6-3; D ambiguous. The CDR3 covers 13 residues. CDR1 is MNHEY and CDR2 is SVGEGT in the germline V gene. Between the trimmed V and J ends, which lost 2 bases and 4 bases, there was a span of 6 bases. In nucleotides, the CDR3 is TGTGCCAGCAGTTACGTAGTAAATCAGCCCCAGCATTTT. Amino acid sequence: CASSYVVNQPQHF.

This rearrangement joins TRBV20-1 to TRBJ1-2; maybe TRBD1 (6 bases). Germline CDR1 reads DFQATT; CDR2 reads SNEGSKA (reference sequence). The CDR3 has 11 residues. V lost 1 base to trimming and J lost 13 bases, with 13 bases between them. CDR3: CSARARTALTF. CDR3 DNA: TGCAGTGCTAGAGCCCGGACAGCTCTCACCTTC.

The J gene is TRBJ1-2, the V gene TRBV7-2; D remains ambiguous. In germline, CDR1 is SGHTA, CDR2 FQGNSA. The CDR3 consists of 13 residues. The V end lost 2 bases, the J end lost 8 bases, and 12 bases lay between the germline ends. This chain's CDR3 is CASSLRGTGGYTF. The CDR3 nucleotides read TGTGCCAGCAGCTTACGGGGTACGGGCGGCTACACCTTC.

The genes are TRBV3-1 (or the pseudogene TRBV3-2) and TRBJ1-3; the D gene is possibly TRBD1 (6 bases). Germline-derived CDR1 and CDR2 are LGHDT and YNNKEL (reference sequence). V lost 1 base and J 0 bases, leaving 13 bases between the germline ends. CDR3 length: 17 residues. The CDR3 here is CASSQGGGPISGNTIYF. The CDR3 nucleotides read TGTGCCAGCAGCCAAGGGGGGGGGCCGATCTCTGGAAACACCATATATTTT.

V usage is TRBV10-3 and J usage is TRBJ1-2; 8 positions agree with TRBD1. Unmatched junction bases numbered 12, after V lost 3 bases and J lost 6 bases. The CDR3 sequence is 16 residues long. Germline assignment: CDR1 ENHRY and CDR2 SYGVKD. The CDR3 protein is CAISDQPTGVSHGYTF. The CDR3 coding sequence is TGTGCCATCAGTGACCAACCGACAGGGGTTAGTCATGGCTACACCTTC.